These T cell receptor beta chains were read from a single sample in a study of regulatory T cells in long-lasting Graves disease. A single record per CDR3 protein comes from TCRdb applying MiXCR to the multiplex PCR reads. Of 500,000 or so distinct CDR3 sequences in the sample, roughly 15% were seen once. The sample also formed part of further work on T cells in Graves' hyperthyroidism and ophthalmopathy.

The sample was peripheral blood mononuclear cells (PBMCs), taken at new diagnosis, from a patient treated with antithyroid drugs. Every receptor here comes from a woman in her forties or fifties with Graves disease. Both conserved end residues are part of each CDR3. A D gene is named only where the DNA matches it firmly. A clone size is listed for some rows: how often the clone was seen (once, few, many), or a class if it is expanded.

size: many
J: TRBJ2-3
V: TRBV28
D: NA
CDR3: CASSSPETGLTHGDTQYF
DNA: TGTGCCAGCAGTAGCCCGGAGACAGGACTTACCCATGGCGATACGCAGTATTTT

size: many
J: TRBJ2-1
V: TRBV20-1
D: TRBD2
CDR3: CSASEPTSGRGEQFF
DNA: TGCAGTGCTAGTGAGCCGACTAGCGGGAGAGGGGAGCAGTTCTTC

size: many
J: TRBJ2-1
V: TRBV9
D: NA
CDR3: CASSLAPSSYEQFF
DNA: TGTGCCAGCTCCCTAGCGCCCAGTAGTTATGAGCAGTTCTTC

size: NA
J: TRBJ1-3
V: TRBV20-1
D: NA
CDR3: CSAKQASGNTIYF
DNA: TGCAGTGCTAAACAGGCCTCTGGAAACACCATATATTTT

size: NA
J: TRBJ2-7
V: TRBV7-2
D: NA
CDR3: CASSLAGGQTSYEQYF
DNA: TGTGCCAGCAGCCTGGCCGGTGGACAGACCTCCTACGAGCAGTACTTC

size: many
J: TRBJ2-2
V: TRBV28
D: NA
CDR3: CASRSRNTGELFF
DNA: TGTGCCAGCAGGTCTAGGAACACCGGGGAGCTGTTTTTT

size: many
J: TRBJ2-1
V: TRBV10-1
D: TRBD1
CDR3: CASSEGQGTNNEQFF
DNA: TGCGCCAGCAGTGAAGGACAGGGAACAAACAATGAGCAGTTCTTC

size: NA
J: TRBJ2-7
V: TRBV10-2
D: TRBD1
CDR3: CASKGAPYEQYF
DNA: TGCGCCAGCAAGGGGGCTCCCTACGAGCAGTACTTC

size: few
J: TRBJ2-3
V: TRBV9
D: TRBD2
CDR3: CASSTTGTSGKTRFSNTQYF
DNA: TGTGCCAGCAGCACAACCGGGACTAGCGGGAAGACCAGGTTCTCAAATACGCAGTATTTT

size: many
J: TRBJ1-5
V: TRBV12-3/TRBV12-4
D: NA
CDR3: CASSLTRVGQPQHF
DNA: TGTGCCAGCAGTTTGACCAGGGTGGGCCAGCCCCAGCATTTT

size: once
J: TRBJ2-5
V: TRBV10-3
D: NA
CDR3: CAGSSPQEQETQYF
DNA: TGTGCCGGCAGCTCCCCCCAGGAACAAGAGACCCAGTACTTC

size: few
J: TRBJ2-7
V: TRBV5-1
D: NA
CDR3: CASSLEWGLSGLSYEQYF
DNA: TGCGCCAGCAGCTTGGAATGGGGGTTATCGGGGCTCTCCTACGAGCAGTACTTC

size: many
J: TRBJ2-3
V: TRBV12-3/TRBV12-4
D: TRBD2
CDR3: CASSPSGGAEDTQYF
DNA: TGTGCCAGCAGTCCCTCGGGAGGGGCGGAAGATACGCAGTATTTT